What follows are 23 T cell receptor beta chains derived from one specimen sequenced in a study of blood T cell repertoires in COVID-19. Assay used: immunoSEQ multiplex PCR; TCRdb lists only in-frame clones, some missing. The sample has approximately 100,000 clones, roughly 90% seen once. Sequences were obtained from peripheral blood. The receptors were sampled from a human donor with COVID-19, enrolled during active disease. The donor label of this sample is uncertain.

The chain employs TRBV5-5 and TRBJ1-4; the match to TRBD1 covers 8 bases. Trimming took 4 bases from V and 7 from J; bases not matched to a gene: 15. This CDR3 has 17 amino acids. CDR1 is SGHKS, CDR2 YYEKEE, per germline (reference sequence). The CDR3 nucleotides read TGTGCCAGCAGCCGAGGTGCACAGGGGGGCGCCGGTGAAAAACTGTTTTTT. Translation gives CASSRGAQGGAGEKLFF.

The rearrangement uses TRBV7-2 and TRBJ1-2, with 11 bases aligning to TRBD1. V lost 5 bases to trimming and J lost 6 bases; unmatched junction nucleotides: 8. The CDR3 covers 15 residues. Germline lookup yields CDR1 SGHTA and CDR2 FQGNSA. CDR3 in amino acids: CASSRTGGAVNGYTF. The CDR3 DNA sequence: TGTGCCAGCAGCAGGACAGGGGGCGCGGTTAATGGCTACACCTTC. The complete variable domain, with remaining parts taken from reference TRBV7-2 and TRBJ1-2, reads GAGVSQSPSNKVTEKGKDVELRCDPISGHTALYWYRQSLGQGLEFLIYFQGNSAPDKSGLPSDRFSAERTGGSVSTLTIQRTQQEDSAVYLCASSRTGGAVNGYTFGSGTRLTVV.

The chain carries TRBV6-4 and TRBJ2-1; D is possibly TRBD2 (5 bases). There are 15 residues in the CDR3. Germline loops: CDR1 MRHNA, CDR2 SNTAGT. Deletions cut 8 bases from V and 3 bases from J, with 17 bases between. The CDR3, as DNA: TGTGCCAGCGGCCTCGGGATCCACAGCTACAATGAGCAGTTCTTC. Its translation is CASGLGIHSYNEQFF.

This chain joins TRBV12-5 and TRBJ1-3; 7 positions agree with TRBD1. The CDR3 contains 14 residues. Germline CDR1 LGHNT, CDR2 FRNRAP. The ends lost 4 bases at V and 2 bases at J; junction bases unmatched: 2. The CDR3 is CASGWTGAGNTIYF. The CDR3, as DNA: TGTGCTAGTGGTTGGACAGGCGCTGGAAACACCATATATTTT.

This clone has only one observation. V is TRBV5-4 and J is TRBJ1-3; D is unresolved. The V gene's germline CDR1 is SGHNT and CDR2 YYREEE (reference sequence). The CDR3 extends over 17 amino acids. V was clipped by 6 bases and J by 0 bases, with 19 bases between them. The CDR3 loop reads CASTTDGGVGSGNTIYF. The CDR3 nucleotides are TGTGCCAGCACCACCGATGGCGGGGTAGGCTCTGGAAACACCATATATTTT.

The genes are TRBV27 and TRBJ1-5; D is uncertain. CDR1 is MNHEY, CDR2 SMNVEV, per germline (reference sequence). V was pared by 5 bases and J by 3 bases, with 11 bases between. The CDR3 sequence is 14 residues long. This CDR3 is CASSPTVLNQPQHF. The CDR3 DNA is TGTGCCAGCAGTCCCACGGTCCTCAATCAGCCCCAGCATTTT.

This sequence joins TRBV5-4 and TRBJ2-5; 8 bases map to TRBD1. This CDR3 has 14 amino acids. The germline CDR1 and CDR2 sequences are SGHNT and YYREEE (reference sequence). The V and J ends lost 5 bases and 7 bases, in that order; junction bases with no gene match: 10. The chain's CDR3 is CASRMDREDGTQYF. CDR3 in DNA: TGTGCCAGCAGGATGGACAGGGAGGATGGGACCCAGTACTTC.

This rearrangement joins TRBV5-1 to TRBJ2-5; possibly TRBD1 for D (6 bases). V shed 3 bases and J shed 0 bases, with 12 bases lying between them. Germline CDR1 and CDR2: SGHRS and YFSETQ. CDR3 length: 15 amino acids. The CDR3 DNA sequence: TGCGCCAGCAGCTCAACAGGGATGTACCAAGAGACCCAGTACTTC. This translates into CASSSTGMYQETQYF.

The J gene is TRBJ1-4, the V gene TRBV6-5; 8 nucleotides line up with TRBD1. Trimming took 2 bases from V and 8 from J; bases not matched to a gene: 7. CDR1 is MNHEY, CDR2 SVGAGI, per germline. There are 15 residues in the CDR3. The DNA of the CDR3 is TGTGCCAGCAGTTACGGGACAGGTCTCGGCGAAAAACTGTTTTTT. Amino acids: CASSYGTGLGEKLFF.

The chain carries TRBV3-1 (or the pseudogene TRBV3-2) and TRBJ1-2; D is unclear. The V gene lost 5 bases and the J gene lost 4 bases, with 8 bases spanning the gap. This CDR3 region has 12 residues. CDR1 and CDR2 (germline): LGHDT, YNNKEL (reference sequence). The CDR3 is CASSSRSYGYTF. CDR3 nucleotides: TGTGCCAGCAGCTCGCGAAGCTATGGCTACACCTTC.

This chain connects TRBV12-3 or TRBV12-4 to TRBJ2-7, with D unresolved. Trimming shortened V by 3 bases and J by 3 bases, and 6 bases separated the two germline ends. This CDR3 has 12 amino acids. In DNA, the CDR3 is TGTGCCAGCAGTTTCGGTAGCTACGAGCAGTACTTC. Protein sequence: CASSFGSYEQYF.

This rearrangement joins TRBV2 to TRBJ1-5; 8 bases line up with TRBD1. Germline CDR1 and CDR2: SNHLY and FYNNEI. This CDR3 has 14 residues. The trim removed 7 bases at V and 7 bases at J, leaving 9 bases unmatched. CDR3 sequence reads: CASTSGQGEQPQHF. As DNA, the CDR3 is TGTGCCAGCACCTCCGGACAGGGAGAACAGCCCCAGCATTTT.

The chain has TRBV6-4 and TRBJ2-7, with D unclear. The V gene's germline CDR1 is MRHNA and CDR2 SNTAGT. The CDR3 is 15 amino acids. Trimming removed 8 bases at V and 5 bases at J, with 22 bases between. The CDR3 is CASVPLGPAVHEQYF. DNA for the CDR3: TGTGCCAGCGTCCCCCTGGGCCCCGCCGTCCACGAGCAGTACTTC.

This clone was seen a single time. This chain uses TRBV19 with TRBJ2-7, with D tentatively TRBD1 (6 bases). With 3 bases removed from V and 6 bases from J, the gap between germline ends came to 15 bases. The germline gives CDR1 LNHDA, CDR2 SQIVND (reference sequence). The CDR3 runs 14 residues. Here the CDR3 DNA reads TGTGCCAGTAGTATGCAGCACAGGGTGGGCGAGCAGTACTTC. It yields the protein CASSMQHRVGEQYF.

The chain uses TRBV5-1 and TRBJ2-7, with 9 bases matching TRBD1. The CDR3 covers 14 residues. Germline loops: CDR1 SGHRS, CDR2 YFSETQ. V lost 2 bases, J lost 3 bases, and 3 bases stayed unmatched. In DNA, the CDR3 is TGCGCCAGCAGCTTTGAGACAGGGGGCTACGAGCAGTACTTC. Its protein is CASSFETGGYEQYF.

This clone was counted between two and nine times. The chain carries TRBV5-1 and TRBJ2-5; 14 nucleotides match TRBD2. V lost 4 bases, J lost 4 bases, and 6 bases stayed unmatched. The CDR3 loop spans 16 amino acids. Germline V gene data show CDR1 as SGHRS and CDR2 as YFSETQ. CDR3 bases: TGCGCCAGCAGCCGGGGACTAGCGGGAGATACAGAGACCCAGTACTTC. Translated, it gives CASSRGLAGDTETQYF.

The V and J genes are TRBV9 and TRBJ2-7; 8 nucleotides align to TRBD1. V trimming: 2 bases; J trimming: 4 bases; junction bases outside the gene matches: 5. Germline V lookup: CDR1 SGDLS, CDR2 YYNGEE. The CDR3 covers 14 residues. The CDR3: CASSVSGTGYEQYF. CDR3 sequence (DNA): TGTGCCAGCAGCGTCTCCGGGACAGGTTACGAGCAGTACTTC.

The rearrangement links TRBV28 to TRBJ1-4; TRBD1 might be the D (5 bases). Germline V gene lookup returns CDR1 MDHEN and CDR2 SYDVKM. V was trimmed by 5 bases and J by 5 bases, leaving 15 bases between them. CDR3 size: 15 residues. In nucleotides, the CDR3 is TGTGCCAGCAGTCCGACAGAGATTGGGAATGAAAAACTGTTTTTT. Its protein is CASSPTEIGNEKLFF.

This clone was seen a few times. The V gene is TRBV10-3, the J gene TRBJ1-6; 7 bases fit TRBD1. Germline values: CDR1 ENHRY, CDR2 SYGVKD. V shed 6 bases, J shed 0 bases, and the junction held 2 bases outside the gene matches. There are 15 residues in the CDR3. The DNA of the CDR3 is TGTGCCATCAGGACAGGGAGCTCCTATAATTCACCCCTCCACTTT. It is translated as CAIRTGSSYNSPLHF.

The chain recombines TRBV5-6 with TRBJ2-7; 9 bases agree with TRBD1. Trimming cost V 3 bases and J 0 bases; bases outside gene matches: 10. This CDR3 has 17 residues. The germline gives CDR1 SGHDT, CDR2 YYEEEE. CDR3 DNA sequence: TGTGCCAGCAGCTCCCGGGACAGGGCGCTAACCTCCTACGAGCAGTACTTC. Translation: CASSSRDRALTSYEQYF.

In its sample, this clone was seen once. The rearrangement links TRBV7-9 to TRBJ1-6; D is uncertain. The CDR3 is made up of 12 amino acids. CDR1 is SEHNR and CDR2 is FQNEAQ in the germline V gene (reference sequence). V lost 5 bases and J lost 10, with 9 bases in between. The CDR3 sequence is CASSEPGSPLHF. Written as DNA, the CDR3 is TGTGCCAGCAGCGAGCCGGGGTCACCCCTCCACTTT.

V gene TRBV29-1 combines with J gene TRBJ2-5; TRBD2 aligns across 8 bases. Germline V lookup: CDR1 SQVTM, CDR2 ANQGSEA. The V segment lost 3 bases and the J segment 4 bases; nucleotides outside the gene matches: 4. The CDR3 spans 13 residues. The CDR3 here is CSVDGGARETQYF. The CDR3 DNA reads as TGCAGCGTTGACGGGGGGGCGCGAGAGACCCAGTACTTC.

V usage is TRBV5-1 and J usage is TRBJ1-6, with 8 bases lining up with TRBD1. The CDR3 has 19 amino acids. Germline CDR1 and CDR2: SGHRS and YFSETQ. With 2 bases clipped from V and 0 bases from J, the junction kept 10 bases outside the gene matches. The CDR3 loop reads CASSFFPGQASSYNSPLHF. CDR3 bases: TGCGCCAGCAGCTTTTTTCCGGGACAGGCGAGCTCCTATAATTCACCCCTCCACTTT.